This entry is about one T cell receptor beta chain. The sample belongs to a study of blood T cell repertoires in COVID-19. Sequencing was performed with immunoSEQ multiplex PCR; in TCRdb, only in-frame clones are kept and a portion is missing. This table has 10,000 to 15,000 clones, about 83% appearing once. In germline, CDR1 is SEHNR, CDR2 FQNEAQ (reference sequence). The ends lost 4 bases at V and 4 bases at J; junction bases unmatched: 14. This CDR3 has 17 residues. The sample consisted of peripheral blood. The receptor comes from a man in his forties with active or convalescent COVID-19. The genes are TRBV7-9 and TRBJ2-3, with 7 nucleotides matching TRBD1. The CDR3 loop is CASSSPKQGFGSDTQYF. CDR3 coding DNA: TGTGCCAGCAGCTCCCCCAAACAGGGGTTTGGGTCAGATACGCAGTATTTT. Based on the CDR3 plus reference TRBV7-9 and TRBJ2-3, the full variable domain is DTGVSQNPRHKITKRGQNVTFRCDPISEHNRLYWYRQTLGQGPEFLTYFQNEAQLEKSRLLSDRFSAERPKGSFSTLEIQRTEQGDSAMYLCASSSPKQGFGSDTQYFGPGTRLTVL.